The clone carrying this T cell receptor (beta chain) was seen only a few times. The antigen remains undetermined. Trimming pared 4 bases from V and 5 bases from J, leaving 20 bases between. In germline, CDR1 is SGHAT, CDR2 FQNNGV. This CDR3 is built from 16 residues. The record originates from a study of beta chain features in type 1 diabetes. Study results and limitations: Diminished insertions and augmented deletions at VDJ junctions characterized type 1 diabetes patients. PCR might preferentially amplify shorter templates, equally in patients and controls.

What was sequenced were expressed TCRB transcripts, since all of the isolated RNA had been reverse transcribed. Clones were read by immunoSEQ multiplex PCR, and TCRdb kept only the in-frame ones, dropping some. Here the sample spans 400,000 to 450,000 clones, about 15% being singletons. All of the sorted populations showed purity greater than 95%. The sequencing input was naive CD4+ T cells from blood. The rearrangement links TRBV11-2 to TRBJ2-5; tentative D call: TRBD1 (5 bases). This TCR was recovered from a man aged 30 to 39 in good health. CDR3 sequence reads: CASSSSRAAPRETQYF. DNA of the CDR3: TGTGCCAGCAGCTCCAGCAGGGCCGCACCCAGGGAGACCCAGTACTTC. Full variable domain (missing parts from reference TRBV11-2 and TRBJ2-5): EAGVAQSPRYKIIEKRQSVAFWCNPISGHATLYWYQQILGQGPKLLIQFQNNGVVDDSQLPKDRFSAERLKGVDSTLKIQPAKLEDSAVYLCASSSSRAAPRETQYFGPGTRLLVL.